Shown below are 31 T cell receptor beta chains from a single sample sequenced in a study of cytomegalovirus exposure and HLA in healthy donors. Primers: 60 Vbeta forward and 13 Jbeta reverse. Using immunoSEQ multiplex PCR, the repertoire was profiled, and TCRdb retains in-frame clones only, with some absent. This table holds tens of thousands of clones. The source material was PBMCs. Receptor source: a middle-aged man in good health and CMV-seronegative.

The chain joins TRBV4-1 to TRBJ1-5, with D possibly TRBD1 on 5 matching bases. CDR3 length equals 15 residues. Germline V CDR1 and CDR2: MGHRA, YSYEKL. The V gene lost 1 base and the J gene lost 4 bases, with 11 bases spanning the gap. The chain's CDR3 is CASSQAPGLNQPQHF. CDR3 nucleotides: TGCGCCAGCAGCCAAGCTCCAGGGCTAAATCAGCCCCAGCATTTT.

V gene TRBV11-2 combines with J gene TRBJ1-5; 7 nucleotides line up with TRBD1. Germline V gives CDR1 SGHAT, CDR2 FQNNGV. CDR3 length: 15 amino acids. With 5 bases clipped from V and 9 bases from J, the junction kept 13 bases outside the gene matches. CDR3 in DNA: TGTGCCAGCAGCCCCGACCGGACAGGCGGGATGCCCCAGCATTTT. Translated, it gives CASSPDRTGGMPQHF.

Comments on this clone: At one end the junction does not follow the germline gene, possibly because of a read error. This sequence joins TRBV14 and TRBJ1-6; D is undetermined. The CDR3 is 13 amino acids. Per germline, CDR1 SGHDN and CDR2 FVKESK. The CDR3 loop reads CASNQGLNSPLHF. CDR3 in DNA: TGTGCCAGCAACCAAGGGCTTAATTCACCCCTCCACTTT.

The chain employs TRBV9 and TRBJ2-1; D is perhaps TRBD2 (5 bases). With 0 bases removed from V and 4 bases from J, the gap between germline ends came to 11 bases. This CDR3 has 15 amino acids. The germline V gene encodes CDR1 SGDLS and CDR2 YYNGEE. For the CDR3, the DNA is TGTGCCAGCAGCGTAGATTCGGGGTCATACAATGAGCAGTTCTTC. Translation: CASSVDSGSYNEQFF.

As DNA, the CDR3 is TGTGCCAGCAGTCAGGGACAGGGGGCCCCATGGCCCCAGCATTTT. Amino acid sequence: CASSQGQGAPWPQHF. The chain recombines TRBV6-1 with TRBJ1-5, with 12 positions matching TRBD1. The ends lost 5 bases at V and 9 bases at J; junction bases unmatched: 8. The germline V gene has CDR1 MNHNS and CDR2 SASEGT. CDR3 size: 15 residues.

The genes are TRBV7-9 and TRBJ2-2, with D possibly TRBD1 on 6 matching bases. V was clipped by 6 bases and J by 6 bases, with 11 bases between them. This CDR3 has 13 amino acids. Germline V CDR1 and CDR2: SEHNR, FQNEAQ (reference sequence). DNA for the CDR3: TGTGCCAGCAGTCGACAGGCGCCCGGGGAGCTGTTTTTT. It codes for CASSRQAPGELFF.

The rearrangement joins TRBV27 to TRBJ1-2, with 8 bases aligning to TRBD1. The V gene end was trimmed by 4 bases and the J gene end by 6 bases; junction bases not matched to a gene: 7. This CDR3 region has 14 residues. CDR1 is MNHEY and CDR2 is SMNVEV in the germline V gene (reference sequence). DNA for the CDR3: TGTGCCAGCAGTTCACCGACAGGGGCGGATGGCTACACCTTC. Translated, it gives CASSSPTGADGYTF.

The genes are TRBV10-3 and TRBJ1-1, with 12 bases aligning to TRBD1. The J segment lost 1 base and the V segment lost 8 bases, leaving 5 bases of the junction unmatched. The CDR3 spans 15 residues. CDR1 and CDR2 from the germline V gene are ENHRY and SYGVKD. The CDR3, as DNA: TGTGCCATCGGGGGGACAGGGGGCGCGAACACTGAAGCTTTCTTT. It specifies CAIGGTGGANTEAFF.

About this clone itself: This CDR3 is also generated by other DNA sequences in the sample. The chain links TRBV18 to TRBJ1-5; TRBD1 might be the D (6 bases). The germline V gene has CDR1 KGHSH and CDR2 LQKENI. The ends were cut back, 10 bases at V and 1 base at J, with 29 bases in the middle. CDR3 length: 19 residues. The CDR3 sequence is CATSPGHSTGNMSNQPQHF. CDR3 DNA sequence: TGTGCCACTTCCCCGGGTCACTCCACAGGGAATATGAGCAATCAGCCCCAGCATTTT.

V is TRBV6-5 and J is TRBJ1-6, with 9 bases lining up with TRBD1. Looked up from germline, CDR1 is MNHEY and CDR2 is SVGAGI. CDR3 length equals 15 residues. J was trimmed by 7 bases and V by 4 bases; bases with no gene match: 5. This CDR3 is CASSSTGQGNSPLHF. The CDR3, as DNA: TGTGCCAGCAGTTCAACCGGACAGGGGAATTCACCCCTCCACTTT.

The CDR3 here is CAIRRTGGTGELFF. CDR3 nucleotide sequence: TGTGCCATCAGAAGGACAGGGGGCACCGGGGAGCTGTTTTTT. The genes are TRBV10-3 and TRBJ2-2, with TRBD1 identical over 10 bases. Germline CDR1 ENHRY, CDR2 SYGVKD. The CDR3 sequence is 14 residues long. The J segment lost 4 bases and the V segment lost 6 bases, leaving 2 bases of the junction unmatched.

CDR3 sequence: CASSLFLPSGGKDYEQYF. In DNA form, the CDR3 reads TGTGCCAGCAGCTTGTTTCTGCCTAGCGGGGGGAAAGATTACGAGCAGTACTTC. The rearrangement joins TRBV5-6 to TRBJ2-7; 11 bases are a match to TRBD2. Germline CDR1 and CDR2: SGHDT and YYEEEE. V lost 1 base and J lost 4; bases outside the gene matches: 13. The CDR3 has 18 residues.

This chain links TRBV6-5 with TRBJ2-7; D is unclear. Germline-derived CDR1 and CDR2 are MNHEY and SVGAGI. The V end lost 0 bases, the J end lost 6 bases, and 15 bases lay between the germline ends. CDR3 length: 15 amino acids. CDR3 amino acids: CASSYSFIPGSEQYF. CDR3 nucleotide sequence: TGTGCCAGCAGTTACTCGTTCATTCCCGGTAGCGAGCAGTACTTC.

The chain couples TRBV5-1 to TRBJ2-5; the match to TRBD1 covers 10 bases. The CDR3 contains 18 residues. In germline, CDR1 is SGHRS, CDR2 YFSETQ. V shed 4 bases, J shed 8 bases, and the junction held 20 bases outside the gene matches. CDR3 DNA sequence: TGCGCCAGCAGCAATGGCCGCGCCGGGACAGGGGAGTCCCAAACCCAGTACTTC. Protein: CASSNGRAGTGESQTQYF.

The chain recombines TRBV13 with TRBJ2-1; TRBD2 aligns across 9 bases. After removal of 3 bases from V and 9 bases from J, the junction contained 6 bases not matched to a gene. CDR3 length: 14 amino acids. The germline V gene has CDR1 PRHDT and CDR2 FYEKMQ (reference sequence). The CDR3 is CASSFGRGGIEQFF. In DNA, the CDR3 is TGTGCCAGCAGCTTTGGGCGGGGGGGCATTGAGCAGTTCTTC.

The V and J genes are TRBV28 and TRBJ2-7, with 11 bases aligning to TRBD2. The germline gives CDR1 MDHEN, CDR2 SYDVKM. The CDR3 has 14 residues. J was trimmed by 2 bases and V by 8 bases; bases with no gene match: 5. The DNA of the CDR3 is TGTGCCAGCTGTACTAGCGGGGGCGCCTACGAGCAGTACTTC. This sequence encodes CASCTSGGAYEQYF.

V gene TRBV7-9 combines with J gene TRBJ2-3; perhaps TRBD2 as D (6 bases). V was cut by 4 bases and J by 1 base, with 15 bases left in between. This CDR3 is built from 16 residues. The germline CDR1 and CDR2 sequences are SEHNR and FQNEAQ (reference sequence). Here the CDR3 DNA reads TGTGCCAGCAGCTCACTATCTAGCGCCCGCACAGATACGCAGTATTTT. This translates into CASSSLSSARTDTQYF.

V gene TRBV4-2 combines with J gene TRBJ1-6, with 10 bases that match TRBD1. Trimming at V came to 0 bases and at J to 9 bases, leaving 5 bases not matched to a gene. The germline V gene encodes CDR1 LGHNA and CDR2 YNFKEQ. The length of the CDR3 is 16 residues. The CDR3 DNA sequence: TGTGCCAGCAGCCAAGAAGGGGGGACAGGGGTTTCACCCCTCCACTTT. It specifies CASSQEGGTGVSPLHF.

This chain joins TRBV4-1 and TRBJ2-1; 7 bases line up with TRBD2. The CDR3 sequence is 16 residues long. With V trimmed by 0 bases and J by 4 bases, 6 bases remained unmatched. CDR1 and CDR2 (germline): MGHRA, YSYEKL. CDR3: CASSQDPSGVYNEQFF. The DNA for the CDR3 is TGCGCCAGCAGCCAAGACCCCAGCGGGGTATACAATGAGCAGTTCTTC.

The rearrangement joins TRBV10-3 to TRBJ1-5; the D is unclear. The germline V gene has CDR1 ENHRY and CDR2 SYGVKD. Trimming shortened V by 6 bases and J by 2 bases, and 14 bases separated the two germline ends. This CDR3 comprises 15 residues. CDR3: CAISRDIPGNQPQHF. As DNA, the CDR3 is TGTGCCATCAGCCGAGACATACCGGGCAATCAGCCCCAGCATTTT.

This chain joins TRBV30 and TRBJ1-2; perhaps TRBD1 as D (5 bases). Germline V CDR1 and CDR2: GTSNPN, SVGIG (reference sequence). The V gene lost 7 bases and the J gene lost 4 bases, with 13 bases spanning the gap. CDR3 length equals 12 residues. The CDR3: CALHQTVYGYTF. DNA of the CDR3: TGTGCCTTACACCAGACAGTCTATGGCTACACCTTC. Together with reference TRBV30 and TRBJ1-2, the CDR3 gives the full variable domain: SQTIHQWPATLVQPVGSPLSLECTVEGTSNPNLYWYRQAAGRGLQLLFYSVGIGQISSEVPQNLSASRPQDRQFILSSKKLLLSDSGFYLCALHQTVYGYTFGSGTRLTVV.

V usage is TRBV2 and J usage is TRBJ2-2, with TRBD2 matching over 13 bases. Germline CDR1 reads SNHLY; CDR2 reads FYNNEI. The V gene end was trimmed by 6 bases and the J gene end by 5 bases; junction bases not matched to a gene: 12. CDR3 size: 18 residues. CDR3 nucleotides: TGTGCCAGCAGGGAACTAGCGGGGGGGCTTGTTGGAACCGGGGAGCTGTTTTTT. Translating it yields CASRELAGGLVGTGELFF.

This rearrangement joins TRBV5-4 to TRBJ1-1, with 8 bases aligning to TRBD1. Germline CDR1 SGHNT, CDR2 YYREEE (reference sequence). J was trimmed by 4 bases and V by 1 base; bases with no gene match: 3. CDR3 length: 14 residues. CDR3 amino acids: CASSLQGASTEAFF. The DNA for the CDR3 is TGTGCCAGCAGCTTGCAGGGGGCGAGCACTGAAGCTTTCTTT.

The rearrangement uses TRBV5-6 and TRBJ1-2; 8 nucleotides align to TRBD1. Germline V gives CDR1 SGHDT, CDR2 YYEEEE. The trim removed 4 bases at V and 2 bases at J, leaving 7 bases unmatched. The CDR3 contains 15 residues. In DNA, the CDR3 is TGTGCCAGCAGCACTACAGGGGGGTCCAACTATGGCTACACCTTC. Residues: CASSTTGGSNYGYTF.

The DNA for the CDR3 is TGTGCCAGCAGCCTAGGCGACAGGGCCTACGAGCAGTACTTC. It is translated as CASSLGDRAYEQYF. J is TRBJ2-7 and V is TRBV5-4; 7 bases match TRBD1. V gave up 4 bases and J gave up 2 bases; unmatched junction bases: 6. Germline CDR1 is SGHNT and CDR2 is YYREEE (reference sequence). The CDR3 totals 14 residues. The variable domain in full, completed from reference TRBV5-4 and TRBJ2-7, reads ETGVTQSPTHLIKTRGQQVTLRCSSQSGHNTVSWYQQALGQGPQFIFQYYREEENGRGNFPPRFSGLQFPNYSSELNVNALELDDSALYLCASSLGDRAYEQYFGPGTRLTVT.

V is TRBV19 and J is TRBJ2-7; TRBD2 is a possible D gene (6 bases). The CDR3 has 13 amino acids. Trimming removed 7 bases from V and 6 bases from J, with 16 bases in between. The germline gives CDR1 LNHDA, CDR2 SQIVND (reference sequence). The CDR3 coding sequence is TGTGCCAGTACAGCGGGTCTTGGAGGCGAGCAGTACTTC. Encoded protein: CASTAGLGGEQYF.

The chain joins TRBV15 to TRBJ2-7; D possibly corresponds to TRBD2 (6 bases). CDR3 length: 13 amino acids. Germline V CDR1 and CDR2: LNHNV, YYDKDF (reference sequence). Trimming shortened V by 5 bases and J by 6 bases, and 14 bases separated the two germline ends. The CDR3 nucleotides read TGTGCCACCAGCCCCGTGGGGAGGTTCGAGCAGTACTTC. Translation gives CATSPVGRFEQYF.

The rearrangement uses TRBV11-2 and TRBJ2-5; 7 bases fit TRBD1. J was trimmed by 5 bases and V by 3 bases; bases with no gene match: 12. The V gene's germline CDR1 is SGHAT and CDR2 FQNNGV. This CDR3 has 16 residues. This chain's CDR3 is CASSLRTGPSGETQYF. CDR3 nucleotides: TGTGCCAGCAGCTTGAGGACAGGACCCTCGGGGGAGACCCAGTACTTC.

The CDR3 spells CASSLGWGHANTGELFF. In nucleotides, the CDR3 is TGTGCCAGCAGCTTAGGTTGGGGGCACGCGAACACCGGGGAGCTGTTTTTT. The genes are TRBV7-3 and TRBJ2-2; perhaps TRBD1 as D (6 bases). CDR3 length: 17 residues. V was shortened by 2 bases and J by 0 bases, with 13 bases between the two germline ends. The germline CDR1 and CDR2 sequences are SGHTA and FQGTGA.

Concerning this clone: The sample carries other DNA sequences with the same CDR3. This sequence joins TRBV27 and TRBJ1-6; D gene ambiguous. The ends were cut back, 3 bases at V and 5 bases at J, with 8 bases in the middle. The germline V gene encodes CDR1 MNHEY and CDR2 SMNVEV (reference sequence). The CDR3 extends over 14 amino acids. The CDR3 reads CASSFSGDNSPLHF. The CDR3 region has the DNA TGTGCCAGCAGTTTTTCGGGAGATAATTCACCCCTCCACTTT.

The chain joins TRBV7-6 to TRBJ2-1; 9 bases agree with TRBD1. The germline V gene encodes CDR1 SGHVS and CDR2 FNYEAQ. The CDR3 contains 15 residues. The V and J ends lost 2 bases and 4 bases, in that order; junction bases with no gene match: 3. CDR3 bases: TGTGCCAGCAGCTTATCCGGGACAGGGTACAATGAGCAGTTCTTC. Amino acid sequence: CASSLSGTGYNEQFF.